A single sample is the source of the 32 T cell receptor beta chains below, sequenced in a study of PD-1 blockade in classical Hodgkin lymphoma. The time point: cycle 4 day 1 (C4D1), after five to seven weeks of nivolumab. Each patient relapsed following autologous stem cell transplantation, and prior brentuximab vedotin exposure differed. The method was immunoSEQ multiplex PCR; TCRdb's version includes in-frame clones alone and lacks a portion of them. The sample lists tens of thousands of clones, more than 80% occurring once. The sequenced sample was peripheral blood mononuclear cells (PBMCs), obtained before the fourth cycle of nivolumab. The receptors were gathered from a human donor with classical Hodgkin lymphoma.

This clone has a single count. The chain carries TRBV5-1 and TRBJ1-2; no clear D. Germline V lookup: CDR1 SGHRS, CDR2 YFSETQ. The CDR3 is 13 residues long. Trimming left V 2 bases short and J 3 bases short, with 8 bases between. CDR3 residues: CASSFDGDYGYTF. The CDR3 DNA reads TGCGCCAGCAGCTTCGACGGGGACTATGGCTACACCTTC.

The chain is built from TRBV11-2 and TRBJ2-5; 8 nucleotides agree with TRBD1. Trimming at V came to 3 bases and at J to 5 bases, leaving 14 bases not matched to a gene. There are 17 residues in the CDR3. Germline CDR1 SGHAT, CDR2 FQNNGV. The CDR3 sequence: CASSFDMDRAGWETQYF. The CDR3, as DNA: TGTGCCAGCAGCTTTGACATGGACAGGGCTGGTTGGGAGACCCAGTACTTC.

CDR3 sequence: CASSPGVGASNTGELFF. For the CDR3, the DNA is TGCGCCAGCAGCCCGGGGGTTGGGGCGTCGAACACCGGGGAGCTGTTTTTT. The chain links TRBV5-1 to TRBJ2-2, with D perhaps TRBD2 (6 bases). Trimming stripped 4 bases from V and 0 bases from J, with 16 bases between. The germline gives CDR1 SGHRS, CDR2 YFSETQ. The CDR3 sequence is 17 residues long. The whole variable domain, remainder taken from reference TRBV5-1 and TRBJ2-2, is KAGVTQTPRYLIKTRGQQVTLSCSPISGHRSVSWYQQTPGQGLQFLFEYFSETQRNKGNFPGRFSGRQFSNSRSEMNVSTLELGDSALYLCASSPGVGASNTGELFFGEGSRLTVL.

The genes are TRBV25-1 and TRBJ1-6, with D unclear. The CDR3 sequence is 13 residues long. Germline CDR1 and CDR2: MGHDK and SYGVNS. V was trimmed by 1 base and J by 10 bases, leaving 8 bases between them. Here the CDR3 DNA reads TGTGCCAGCAGTGAATCTTTGGACTCACCCCTCCACTTT. Translation gives CASSESLDSPLHF. Filled out from reference TRBV25-1 and TRBJ1-6, the complete variable domain reads EADIYQTPRYLVIGTGKKITLECSQTMGHDKMYWYQQDPGMELHLIHYSYGVNSTEKGDLSSESTVSRIRTEHFPLTLESARPSHTSQYLCASSESLDSPLHFGNGTRLTVT.

V gene TRBV5-6 combines with J gene TRBJ2-1; D perhaps matches TRBD2 (6 bases). The V and J ends lost 4 bases and 2 bases respectively, with 13 bases between them. The germline V gene has CDR1 SGHDT and CDR2 YYEEEE. This CDR3 region has 15 residues. The CDR3 spells CASSPRDWAYNEQFF. DNA for the CDR3: TGTGCCAGCAGCCCCCGGGACTGGGCCTACAATGAGCAGTTCTTC.

This clone was picked up a small number of times. The V and J genes are TRBV6-5 and TRBJ1-5; 8 nucleotides match TRBD1. CDR3 length equals 13 residues. CDR1 MNHEY and CDR2 SVGAGI come from the germline V gene. V gave up 8 bases and J gave up 0 bases; unmatched junction bases: 0. The CDR3 sequence: CASGQGSNQPQHF. As DNA, the CDR3 is TGTGCCAGCGGACAGGGTAGCAATCAGCCCCAGCATTTT.

The chain employs TRBV4-2 and TRBJ1-4; 7 nucleotides align to TRBD1. Germline CDR1 reads LGHNA; CDR2 reads YNFKEQ. The J segment lost 6 bases and the V segment lost 0 bases, leaving 4 bases of the junction unmatched. CDR3 length equals 15 residues. This chain's CDR3 is CASSQDQGVYEKLFF. In nucleotides, the CDR3 is TGTGCCAGCAGCCAAGATCAGGGGGTGTATGAAAAACTGTTTTTT.

The CDR3 DNA reads TGTGCCAGCAGCTCGGGGGGCTCCTACGAGCAGTACTTC. Its protein product is CASSSGGSYEQYF. The V and J genes are TRBV5-6 and TRBJ2-7; TRBD2 aligns across 7 bases. CDR3 length equals 13 residues. The germline CDR1 and CDR2 sequences are SGHDT and YYEEEE. With 3 bases clipped from V and 0 bases from J, the junction kept 0 bases outside the gene matches.

The chain links TRBV5-5 to TRBJ1-6; 7 bases are shared with TRBD1. V lost 3 bases and J lost 2; bases outside the gene matches: 5. The CDR3 spans 16 residues. The germline V gene encodes CDR1 SGHKS and CDR2 YYEKEE (reference sequence). The CDR3 region has the DNA TGTGCCAGCAGCTCTGGGGACAGAACCTATAATTCACCCCTCCACTTT. Amino acids: CASSSGDRTYNSPLHF.

Regarding this clone: At one end, the junction sequence differs from germline, possibly due to a read error. The CDR3, as DNA: TGTGCTAGCAGCTTAGCAGGGTACAACAATGAGCAGTTCTTC. Translating gives CASSLAGYNNEQFF. V and J are TRBV7-7 and TRBJ2-1; tentatively, D is TRBD1 (5 bases). The CDR3 runs 14 residues. Germline assignment: CDR1 SSHAT and CDR2 FNYEAQ (reference sequence).

The rearrangement links TRBV6-5 to TRBJ2-2, with D unresolved. The CDR3 loop spans 16 amino acids. Germline CDR1 reads MNHEY; CDR2 reads SVGAGI. Between the trimmed V and J ends, which lost 2 bases and 2 bases, there was a span of 12 bases. CDR3 sequence: CASSYDGYLNTGELFF. In nucleotides, the CDR3 is TGTGCCAGCAGTTACGACGGCTACCTTAACACCGGGGAGCTGTTTTTT.

This clone is a singleton in its sample. The chain recombines TRBV5-1 with TRBJ2-7; tentatively, D is TRBD1 or TRBD2 (6 bases each). V lost 1 base and J lost 3, with 14 bases in between. This CDR3 is built from 15 residues. The V gene's germline CDR1 is SGHRS and CDR2 YFSETQ. CDR3: CASSLRGPILYEQYF. The CDR3 DNA reads as TGCGCCAGCAGCTTGCGGGGGCCCATACTCTACGAGCAGTACTTC.

The chain recombines TRBV2 with TRBJ2-7, with 10 bases aligning to TRBD1. CDR1 and CDR2 (germline): SNHLY, FYNNEI. Germline trimming cut 6 bases from V and 5 bases from J; bases unmatched to any gene: 10. This CDR3 has 15 amino acids. Here the CDR3 DNA reads TGTGCCAGCAGACTGGGACAGGGGCCGCTAAACGAGCAGTACTTC. Translating it yields CASRLGQGPLNEQYF. Full variable domain (outside the CDR3, taken from reference TRBV2 and TRBJ2-7): EPEVTQTPSHQVTQMGQEVILRCVPISNHLYFYWYRQILGQKVEFLVSFYNNEISEKSEIFDDQFSVERPDGSNFTLKIRSTKLEDSAMYFCASRLGQGPLNEQYFGPGTRLTVT.

The J gene is TRBJ2-3, the V gene TRBV9, with 7 nucleotides matching TRBD1. This CDR3 region has 16 residues. With V trimmed by 5 bases and J by 2 bases, 11 bases remained unmatched. Germline V gene lookup returns CDR1 SGDLS and CDR2 YYNGEE. CDR3 DNA: TGTGCCAGCAGTCACCAGGACAGGATATACACAGATACGCAGTATTTT. This gives the protein CASSHQDRIYTDTQYF. Variable domain in full (rest from reference TRBV9 and TRBJ2-3): DSGVTQTPKHLITATGQRVTLRCSPRSGDLSVYWYQQSLDQGLQFLIQYYNGEERAKGNILERFSAQQFPDLHSELNLSSLELGDSALYFCASSHQDRIYTDTQYFGPGTRLTVL.

V is TRBV7-2 and J is TRBJ2-7; 9 bases are shared with TRBD1. The CDR3 spans 14 residues. Germline V gives CDR1 SGHTA, CDR2 FQGNSA. V gave up 5 bases and J gave up 6 bases; unmatched junction bases: 8. The CDR3 loop reads CASSHGQGTGEQYF. The CDR3 nucleotides are TGTGCCAGCAGCCACGGACAGGGGACGGGCGAGCAGTACTTC.

The J gene is TRBJ2-3, the V gene TRBV18; 11 bases are a match to TRBD2. The CDR3 runs 23 residues. V trimming: 4 bases; J trimming: 9 bases; junction bases outside the gene matches: 33. The germline V gene encodes CDR1 KGHSH and CDR2 LQKENI. The CDR3 DNA is TGTGCCAGCTCACTACTACCCCAAACGGGGACTAGCGGCAACACGGAAGGAAAAGCCACGCAGTATTTT. It translates to CASSLLPQTGTSGNTEGKATQYF.

V gene TRBV7-8 combines with J gene TRBJ2-5; 13 nucleotides line up with TRBD2. Trimming cost V 1 base and J 3 bases; bases outside gene matches: 5. The CDR3 is made up of 17 amino acids. Germline loops: CDR1 SGHVS, CDR2 FQNEAQ. The chain's CDR3 is CASSLELAGGAKETQYF. The CDR3, as DNA: TGTGCCAGCAGCTTAGAACTAGCGGGAGGGGCTAAAGAGACCCAGTACTTC.

The chain joins TRBV19 to TRBJ2-2, with D perhaps matching TRBD2 (7 bases). From germline, CDR1 is LNHDA and CDR2 SQIVND (reference sequence). This CDR3 has 17 amino acids. V lost 4 bases to trimming and J lost 3 bases, with 18 bases between them. The CDR3 DNA reads TGTGCCAGTAGTAGGGGGGGGCGAGGCTCCGACACCGGGGAGCTGTTTTTT. Residues: CASSRGGRGSDTGELFF.

The V and J genes are TRBV5-8 and TRBJ2-7, with 9 bases aligning to TRBD2. V was pared by 4 bases and J by 3 bases, with 8 bases of the junction left unmatched. Germline V CDR1 and CDR2: SGHTS, YDEGEE. The CDR3 runs to 15 residues. CDR3 nucleotides: TGTGCCAGCAGCAAAGGTAGCGGGAGTATCTACGAGCAGTACTTC. Amino acids: CASSKGSGSIYEQYF.

This clone has just one count. The V and J genes are TRBV18 and TRBJ1-2; TRBD1 aligns across 7 bases. The CDR3 is 13 amino acids. The V gene's germline CDR1 is KGHSH and CDR2 LQKENI. After removal of 2 bases from V and 8 bases from J, the junction contained 5 bases not matched to a gene. CDR3 residues: CASSPTTGVGYTF. The CDR3 region has the DNA TGTGCCAGCTCACCAACCACAGGGGTCGGCTACACCTTC.

This chain connects TRBV11-2 to TRBJ2-7; TRBD1 aligns across 7 bases. V gave up 3 bases and J gave up 0 bases; unmatched junction bases: 5. Germline CDR1 SGHAT, CDR2 FQNNGV. The CDR3 sequence is 15 residues long. CDR3 sequence reads: CASSLGGTDSYEQYF. The DNA of the CDR3 is TGTGCCAGCAGCTTGGGTGGGACAGACTCCTACGAGCAGTACTTC.

This chain joins TRBV5-1 and TRBJ2-7; TRBD1 is a possible D gene (6 bases). The germline V gene encodes CDR1 SGHRS and CDR2 YFSETQ. Trimming stripped 0 bases from V and 1 base from J, with 8 bases between. This CDR3 has 14 amino acids. CDR3 loop: CASSLDRVSYEQYF. In DNA form, the CDR3 reads TGCGCCAGCAGCTTGGACAGGGTTTCCTACGAGCAGTACTTC.

This sequence joins TRBV5-1 and TRBJ2-1, with 8 bases fitting TRBD2. CDR3 length equals 15 residues. From germline, CDR1 is SGHRS and CDR2 YFSETQ. Trimming took 6 bases from V and 3 from J; bases not matched to a gene: 8. The chain's CDR3 is CASIGSGNHYNEQFF. CDR3 bases: TGCGCCAGCATCGGTAGCGGGAACCACTACAATGAGCAGTTCTTC.

The chain links TRBV11-2 to TRBJ2-3; weak D call: TRBD1 (6 bases). The CDR3 has 14 residues. V lost 0 bases, J lost 7 bases, and 11 bases lay in between. The germline CDR1 and CDR2 sequences are SGHAT and FQNNGV. Here the CDR3 reads CASSLDRGINTQYF. CDR3 DNA: TGTGCCAGCAGCTTAGACAGGGGAATAAATACGCAGTATTTT. Full variable domain (missing parts from reference TRBV11-2 and TRBJ2-3): EAGVAQSPRYKIIEKRQSVAFWCNPISGHATLYWYQQILGQGPKLLIQFQNNGVVDDSQLPKDRFSAERLKGVDSTLKIQPAKLEDSAVYLCASSLDRGINTQYFGPGTRLTVL.

The chain carries TRBV15 and TRBJ2-1; TRBD1 is a possible D gene (7 bases). V was trimmed by 1 base and J by 0 bases, leaving 13 bases between them. CDR3 size: 17 residues. CDR1 is LNHNV, CDR2 YYDKDF, per germline (reference sequence). CDR3 nucleotide sequence: TGTGCCACCAGCAGAGTCGGCAGGGGGGCCTCCTACAATGAGCAGTTCTTC. It specifies CATSRVGRGASYNEQFF. Filled out from reference TRBV15 and TRBJ2-1, the complete variable domain reads DAMVIQNPRYQVTQFGKPVTLSCSQTLNHNVMYWYQQKSSQAPKLLFHYYDKDFNNEADTPDNFQSRRPNTSFCFLDIRSPGLGDTAMYLCATSRVGRGASYNEQFFGPGTRLTVL.

The genes are TRBV9 and TRBJ2-7; TRBD2 agrees at 12 bases. J was trimmed by 3 bases and V by 3 bases; bases with no gene match: 4. Germline V gene lookup returns CDR1 SGDLS and CDR2 YYNGEE. The CDR3 totals 15 residues. The CDR3: CASSARGLAGYEQYF. The DNA for the CDR3 is TGTGCCAGCAGCGCAAGGGGACTAGCGGGCTACGAGCAGTACTTC.

The genes are TRBV18 and TRBJ2-1; TRBD1 agrees at 8 bases. The CDR3 loop spans 13 amino acids. V lost 4 bases, J lost 5 bases, and 1 base stayed unmatched. Germline V gene sequence: CDR1 KGHSH, CDR2 LQKENI. The CDR3 DNA follows: TGTGCCAGCTCACTGGGACAGGACAATGAGCAGTTCTTC. Translated: CASSLGQDNEQFF.

In its sample, this clone was seen once. This sequence joins TRBV19 and TRBJ2-3, with a weak D call TRBD2 (6 bases). The length of the CDR3 is 15 residues. Trimming cost V 2 bases and J 1 base, with 10 bases left between them. Germline CDR1 reads LNHDA; CDR2 reads SQIVND (reference sequence). The CDR3 here is CASSIRRGGTDTQYF. The CDR3 bases are TGTGCCAGTAGTATAAGGAGGGGAGGCACAGATACGCAGTATTTT.

The genes are TRBV9 and TRBJ1-1, with no clear D. Trimming removed 4 bases at V and 10 bases at J, with 11 bases between. CDR3 length: 11 amino acids. Germline CDR1 and CDR2: SGDLS and YYNGEE. The chain's CDR3 is CASSQGAGAFF. The CDR3 DNA follows: TGTGCCAGCAGCCAAGGAGCTGGAGCTTTCTTT.

The rearrangement uses TRBV28 and TRBJ2-1; maybe TRBD2 (6 bases). CDR1 is MDHEN, CDR2 SYDVKM, per germline. V was trimmed by 1 base and J by 3 bases, leaving 13 bases between them. The CDR3 extends over 16 amino acids. DNA for the CDR3: TGTGCCAGCAGTTTATTAGGACTACAAATCTACAATGAGCAGTTCTTC. The encoded protein is CASSLLGLQIYNEQFF.

The J gene is TRBJ2-5, the V gene TRBV2, with 11 bases lining up with TRBD2. This CDR3 spans 16 amino acids. Trimming took 5 bases from V and 5 from J; bases not matched to a gene: 10. The germline V gene has CDR1 SNHLY and CDR2 FYNNEI. The CDR3 DNA reads TGTGCCAGCAGTACCCGTACGGGACTAGCGGAGGAGACCCAGTACTTC. This translates into CASSTRTGLAEETQYF. Supplemented by reference TRBV2 and TRBJ2-5, the full variable domain reads EPEVTQTPSHQVTQMGQEVILRCVPISNHLYFYWYRQILGQKVEFLVSFYNNEISEKSEIFDDQFSVERPDGSNFTLKIRSTKLEDSAMYFCASSTRTGLAEETQYFGPGTRLLVL.

The J gene is TRBJ1-2, the V gene TRBV5-1, with a tentative D call TRBD1 (6 bases). V was pared by 3 bases and J by 4 bases, with 10 bases between. Per germline, CDR1 SGHRS and CDR2 YFSETQ. This CDR3 has 13 amino acids. This CDR3 reads CASSSTGIYGYTF. The CDR3 nucleotides are TGCGCCAGCAGCTCAACAGGGATCTATGGCTACACCTTC.